The T cell receptor beta chain described here comes from a study of T cell responses to AZD1222 COVID-19 vaccine. Germline lookup yields CDR1 MNHNS and CDR2 SASEGT. Trimming removed 2 bases at V and 2 bases at J, with 13 bases between. There are 16 residues in the CDR3. Clones were sequenced by immunoSEQ multiplex PCR, and TCRdb holds only the in-frame ones, with some missing. Here the sample spans some 190,000 clones, approximately 92% being singletons. This clone was seen just once. The J gene is TRBJ1-3, the V gene TRBV6-1, with a weak D call TRBD1 (6 bases). The material was peripheral blood, obtained on day 0 of AZD1222 vaccination. This clonotype was obtained from an adult in good health. CDR3 sequence (DNA): TGTGCCAGCAGTGAATTGGGGGGGGCCACTGGAAACACCATATATTTT. This gives the protein CASSELGGATGNTIYF.